These T cell receptor beta chains were read from a single sample in a study of Ad26.COV2.S vaccination and SARS-CoV-2 variants. Method: immunoSEQ multiplex PCR; TCRdb's copy keeps in-frame clones and lacks some. The data show about 350,000 clones, about 87% seen once. This sample comprised peripheral blood, obtained in a trial of Ad26.COV2.S vaccine versus placebo. Source of these receptors: a person between 18 and 59 years old who received the Ad26.COV2.S COVID-19 vaccine or a placebo. Both conserved end residues are part of each CDR3.

TRBV9	TRBJ2-7	CASSVAGTSGPGEQYF
TRBV27	TRBJ1-1	CASRTGEDFEAFF
TRBV28	TRBJ1-5	CASSLPQGGNQPQHF
TRBV5-1	TRBJ2-7	CASSLGRAYEQYF
TRBV21-1	TRBJ2-7	CASSTGGGCEQYF
TRBV28	TRBJ1-3	CASGFTSGNTIYF
TRBV10-3	TRBJ1-6	CATPGGGPLFSPLHF
TRBV5-4	TRBJ2-1	CASSLGPGGDSSYNEQFF
TRBV18	TRBJ1-3	CASDTPGEKSGNTIYF
TRBV27	TRBJ1-5	CASSLSQGGNQPQHF
TRBV7-2	TRBJ2-2	CASSLVLAQNTGELFF
TRBV5-1	TRBJ2-3	CASTTGLTDTQYF
TRBV6-5	TRBJ2-5	CASSYSRSLETQYF
TRBV5-5	TRBJ2-7	CASSNDPKTYEQYF
TRBV25-1	TRBJ2-1	CASSMPGLAGVHNEQFF
TRBV6-4	TRBJ2-2	CASRGSRGGVTGELFF
TRBV6-4	TRBJ2-7	CASSSQGCHSYEQYF
TRBV19	TRBJ2-7	CASSWTGAGEQYF
TRBV19	TRBJ1-3	CASSTVLSVGGRLGNTIYF
TRBV16	TRBJ1-6	CASSPVQGPSKAPLHF
TRBV5-1	TRBJ2-3	CASSLAGQQDTQYF
TRBV13	TRBJ1-2	CASSFRSDYGYTF
TRBV2	TRBJ2-1	CASSDGKRSYNEQFF
TRBV21-1	TRBJ2-6	CASSSPHPGANVLTF
TRBV11-3	TRBJ2-5	CASSPGLAGPQETQYF
TRBV27	TRBJ1-2	CASSLSSPGYGYTF
TRBV4-2	TRBJ2-5	CASSLRGGPQETQYF
TRBV19	TRBJ1-2	CASTWEGFGYTF
TRBV2	TRBJ1-1	CASTKATLNTEAFF
TRBV20-1	TRBJ2-7	CSASPRYEQYF
TRBV7-2	TRBJ1-4	CASSLEFGGVGEKLFF
TRBV5-1	TRBJ2-1	CASSLDYNEQFF
TRBV5-1	TRBJ1-2	CASSPDGNSAGYTF
TRBV28	TRBJ2-7	CASSLGTRRGEQYF
TRBV7-9	TRBJ1-2	CASSLEEGNYGYTF
TRBV18	TRBJ2-1	CASSPGYRDNGYNEQFF
TRBV5-1	TRBJ2-7	CASSPGGTGRGYEQYF
TRBV10-3	TRBJ1-4	CAISESNEKLFF
TRBV7-9	TRBJ2-7	CASSLDGAGGPEQYF
TRBV30	TRBJ1-6	CAWSGPGTGTSPLHF
TRBV6-8	TRBJ2-7	CASNIARDRAPEQYF
TRBV6-6	TRBJ1-4	CASSSLWGRGDEKLFF
TRBV6-2/TRBV6-3	TRBJ2-7	CASSYVGYEQYF
TRBV2	TRBJ1-1	CASTIAGGDTEAFF
TRBV19	TRBJ1-1	CASSMGMNTEAFF
TRBV7-3	TRBJ1-5	CASSRDSNQPQHF